A single sample is the source of the 27 T cell receptor beta chains below, sequenced in a study of T-cell reconstitution after alpha-beta-depleted transplantation in children. During its preparation, the TCRbeta library received unique molecular identifiers. From the PCR reads, TCRdb called clonotypes with MiXCR, one entry per CDR3 protein. The top ten hold 11% of the sample, which has 250,000 to 350,000 distinct CDR3 sequences, around 20% seen once. The material sequenced was PBMCs, mostly from graft donor cells, taken 180 days after TCRalphabeta/CD19-depleted stem cell transplant. The origin of the receptors is a male patient younger than 18 who had a stem cell transplant for acute lymphoblastic leukemia, so the T cells may come from the graft donor.

In its sample, this clonotype was seen a few times. The rearrangement joins TRBV6-5 to TRBJ2-1, with no clear D. Germline V CDR1 and CDR2: MNHEY, SVGAGI. This CDR3 is built from 15 residues. The germline V and J ends were trimmed by 4 bases and 0 bases, with 10 bases remaining between them. For the CDR3, the DNA is TGTGCCAGCAGTTCGCACCTTAGCTCCTACAATGAGCAGTTCTTC. Encoded protein: CASSSHLSSYNEQFF.

V is TRBV7-9 and J is TRBJ2-2; 9 positions agree with TRBD2. This CDR3 contains 16 residues. Germline V gene sequence: CDR1 SEHNR, CDR2 FQNEAQ (reference sequence). V gave up 4 bases and J gave up 8 bases; unmatched junction bases: 11. CDR3 DNA sequence: TGTGCCAGCAGCTCCGGGACTAGCCGGATAGGAGGGGAGCTGTTTTTT. Encoded protein: CASSSGTSRIGGELFF.

The V call is TRBV18, the J call TRBJ2-5; D unresolved. This CDR3 has 12 residues. V was shortened by 1 base and J by 2 bases, with 2 bases between the two germline ends. In germline, CDR1 is KGHSH, CDR2 LQKENI. The CDR3 DNA is TGTGCCAGCTCACCACGGCAAGAGACCCAGTACTTC. Residues: CASSPRQETQYF.

A word on this clonotype: A much larger clone sits a single nucleotide away, making a read error possible. The rearrangement links TRBV12-3 or TRBV12-4 to TRBJ2-7, with D hard to call. V was pared by 5 bases and J by 0 bases, with 11 bases between. This CDR3 has 14 amino acids. This CDR3 is CASSTTRFSYEQYF. CDR3 coding DNA: TGTGCCAGCAGTACTACAAGATTCTCCTACGAGCAGTACTTC.

This clonotype was observed a handful of times. This chain links TRBV2 with TRBJ2-4; D remains unclear. Per the germline V gene, CDR1 is SNHLY and CDR2 is FYNNEI. With 6 bases removed from V and 0 bases from J, the gap between germline ends came to 12 bases. CDR3 length equals 15 residues. The CDR3 DNA sequence: TGTGCCAGCAGCCCTCTCTTCCTAGCCAAAAACATTCAGTACTTC. It yields the protein CASSPLFLAKNIQYF. Filled out from reference TRBV2 and TRBJ2-4, the complete variable domain reads EPEVTQTPSHQVTQMGQEVILRCVPISNHLYFYWYRQILGQKVEFLVSFYNNEISEKSEIFDDQFSVERPDGSNFTLKIRSTKLEDSAMYFCASSPLFLAKNIQYFGAGTRLSVL.

The chain's CDR3 is CSVAQQGSNQPQHF. CDR3 coding DNA: TGCAGCGTTGCCCAACAGGGTAGCAATCAGCCCCAGCATTTT. This sequence joins TRBV29-1 and TRBJ1-5, with a tentative D call TRBD1 (6 bases). From germline, CDR1 is SQVTM and CDR2 ANQGSEA. V gave up 4 bases and J gave up 0 bases, with 10 bases separating them. This CDR3 contains 14 residues.

Worth noting for this clonotype: The conserved final phenylalanine or tryptophan is absent from the CDR3, which likely points to a read error. It is unclear where the CDR3 begins or ends on the DNA, so no DNA is shown, and the CDR3 is as TCRdb lists it. The chain combines TRBV21-1 with TRBJ2-4. TRBV21-1 is deemed a pseudogene. Termini included, the CDR3 measures 14 amino acids. The CDR3 is CASSIRLAKNIQYY.

The chain joins TRBV7-3 to TRBJ2-7, with a weak D call TRBD2 (7 bases). Germline V gene sequence: CDR1 SGHTA, CDR2 FQGTGA. The ends were cut back, 5 bases at V and 4 bases at J, with 15 bases in the middle. There are 14 residues in the CDR3. This CDR3 reads CASSPVGGPYEQYF. CDR3 coding DNA: TGTGCCAGCAGCCCCGTGGGGGGGCCATACGAGCAGTACTTC.

The V and J genes are TRBV5-1 and TRBJ1-1; no definite D call. This CDR3 comprises 13 residues. CDR1 SGHRS and CDR2 YFSETQ come from the germline V gene. Trimming pared 6 bases from V and 10 bases from J, leaving 19 bases between. CDR3 residues: CASNPISPVGAFF. In DNA form, the CDR3 reads TGCGCCAGCAACCCCATCTCTCCTGTTGGAGCTTTCTTT.

This clonotype was recorded a few times. This chain connects TRBV24-1 to TRBJ2-7; possibly TRBD1 for D (5 bases). The CDR3 extends over 13 amino acids. In germline, CDR1 is KGHDR, CDR2 SFDVKD. Trimming left V 1 base short and J 6 bases short, with 9 bases between. The CDR3: CATSDLRTTEQYF. The CDR3 region has the DNA TGTGCCACCAGTGATTTAAGGACAACCGAGCAGTACTTC.

This clonotype occurred a few times. Since the CDR3 does not end with the conserved phenylalanine or tryptophan, this likely comes from a read error. Because the CDR3's place on the DNA is in doubt, the DNA is left out and the CDR3 is given as listed by TCRdb. The chain carries TRBV7-2 and TRBJ2-3; the D call of TRBD2 is as the table states it, not checked on the DNA. Germline values: CDR1 SGHTA, CDR2 FQGNSA. The CDR3 spans 16 amino acids, including both terminal residues. The CDR3 spells CASSSPGLASNGPTFL.

This clonotype was picked up a small number of times. The CDR3 sequence is CASSLLGGPVYEQYF. CDR3 DNA: TGTGCCAGCAGTTTACTCGGGGGACCTGTCTACGAGCAGTACTTC. The V and J genes are TRBV12-3 or TRBV12-4 and TRBJ2-7; D might be TRBD2 (6 bases). Trimming stripped 2 bases from V and 3 bases from J, with 14 bases between. The CDR3 has 15 amino acids.

The chain couples TRBV7-2 to TRBJ2-7; 10 bases line up with TRBD1. The CDR3 is 15 amino acids. Germline CDR1 and CDR2: SGHTA and FQGNSA. V lost 2 bases and J lost 6; bases outside the gene matches: 7. The CDR3 protein is CASSLYSGTGAEQYF. For the CDR3, the DNA is TGTGCCAGCAGCTTATACTCCGGGACAGGGGCCGAGCAGTACTTC.

The V and J genes are TRBV5-1 and TRBJ2-5; 10 bases are a match to TRBD1. This CDR3 spans 17 amino acids. The J segment lost 5 bases and the V segment lost 0 bases, leaving 10 bases of the junction unmatched. In germline, CDR1 is SGHRS, CDR2 YFSETQ. The CDR3 DNA is TGCGCCAGCAGCTTGGCCAAGACAGGGGGCATTAGGGAGACCCAGTACTTC. It encodes CASSLAKTGGIRETQYF.

The rearrangement links TRBV7-2 to TRBJ1-6; TRBD1 agrees at 8 bases. CDR3 length: 14 amino acids. Germline V gene data show CDR1 as SGHTA and CDR2 as FQGNSA. V lost 2 bases to trimming and J lost 10 bases; unmatched junction nucleotides: 4. CDR3 protein: CASSLFRGQSPLHF. CDR3 coding DNA: TGTGCCAGCAGCTTATTCAGGGGGCAATCACCCCTCCACTTT.

This clonotype was picked up a small number of times. The chain has TRBV7-9 and TRBJ1-1; 8 nucleotides line up with TRBD1. This CDR3 contains 17 residues. The J segment lost 2 bases and the V segment lost 4 bases, leaving 12 bases of the junction unmatched. From germline, CDR1 is SEHNR and CDR2 FQNEAQ (reference sequence). CDR3 residues: CASSSSYLDRDNTEAFF. The CDR3 DNA reads TGTGCCAGCAGCTCTTCATACCTGGACAGGGACAACACTGAAGCTTTCTTT.

The chain combines TRBV20-1 with TRBJ2-7, with D possibly being TRBD2 (5 bases). Germline V gene sequence: CDR1 DFQATT, CDR2 SNEGSKA (reference sequence). This CDR3 has 12 residues. The CDR3 reads CSPGLPPREQYF. The CDR3, as DNA: TGCAGCCCCGGACTTCCACCTAGGGAGCAGTACTTC.

The chain couples TRBV6-2 or TRBV6-3 to TRBJ2-6; 7 nucleotides line up with TRBD2. This CDR3 contains 22 residues. Trimming cost V 5 bases and J 0 bases; bases outside gene matches: 22. Germline CDR1 reads MNHEY; CDR2 reads SVGEGT. This CDR3 reads CASSLSLGGGPSIDSGANVLTF. CDR3 bases: TGTGCCAGCAGTCTTTCCCTCGGGGGAGGGCCCTCAATAGACTCTGGGGCCAACGTCCTGACTTTC.

The V and J genes are TRBV20-1 and TRBJ2-3; D is undetermined. Trimming pared 1 base from V and 2 bases from J, leaving 13 bases between. Germline V gene sequence: CDR1 DFQATT, CDR2 SNEGSKA (reference sequence). The CDR3 totals 15 residues. In DNA, the CDR3 is TGCAGTGCTAGAGGCTCGGCGACACTCACAGATACGCAGTATTTT. This encodes CSARGSATLTDTQYF.

The genes are TRBV12-3 or TRBV12-4 and TRBJ1-4, with D possibly TRBD1 on 6 matching bases. V lost 6 bases to trimming and J lost 4 bases, with 21 bases between them. The CDR3 covers 17 residues. The CDR3, as DNA: TGTGCCAGCAGCCCTCGGGACATTGTTGCGCATAATGAAAAACTGTTTTTT. Translation gives CASSPRDIVAHNEKLFF.

This clonotype was counted a few times. The chain links TRBV10-2 to TRBJ2-7; unclear D gene. V dropped 3 bases and J dropped 5 bases, with 5 bases sitting between them. Germline V gene sequence: CDR1 WSHSY, CDR2 SAAADI. The CDR3 is 11 residues long. CDR3 sequence (DNA): TGCGCCAGCAGTGATGTGGACGAGCAGTACTTC. Protein: CASSDVDEQYF.

V is TRBV4-1 and J is TRBJ1-6; 11 bases are a match to TRBD1. Losses at the gene ends were 2 bases for V and 10 bases for J; bases not matched to a gene: 10. This CDR3 contains 17 residues. Germline CDR1 is MGHRA and CDR2 is YSYEKL. DNA of the CDR3: TGCGCCAGCAGCCAAATGGGGGACAGGGGGGTAAGGTCACCCCTCCACTTT. It is translated as CASSQMGDRGVRSPLHF.

The CDR3 DNA reads as TGCAGTGCTCATGGACAGGCGAACACCGGGGAGCTGTTTTTT. Protein: CSAHGQANTGELFF. The rearrangement joins TRBV20-1 to TRBJ2-2, with TRBD1 matching 7 bases. CDR3 length: 14 amino acids. Trimming removed 5 bases from V and 0 bases from J; junction bases left unmatched: 3. The germline gives CDR1 DFQATT, CDR2 SNEGSKA (reference sequence).

The genes are TRBV11-3 and TRBJ2-2; no reliable D call. Germline CDR1 reads SGHNT; CDR2 reads YENEEA. This CDR3 is 13 amino acids long. With 5 bases removed from V and 3 bases from J, the gap between germline ends came to 7 bases. CDR3 nucleotides: TGTGCCAGCAGCGACCGGGACACCGGGGAGCTGTTTTTT. Its translation is CASSDRDTGELFF.

The CDR3 region has the DNA TGTGCCAGCAGCTCAAGGGGCGCTAGCGGCCCCTACGAGCAGTACTTC. It specifies CASSSRGASGPYEQYF. The chain has TRBV7-2 and TRBJ2-7, with TRBD2 identical over 7 bases. CDR1 is SGHTA and CDR2 is FQGNSA in the germline V gene. The CDR3 covers 16 residues. V shed 4 bases and J 2 bases; nucleotides not matched to a gene: 11.

This clonotype was detected many times. V is TRBV10-3 and J is TRBJ2-7, with D perhaps given as TRBD1 or TRBD2 (5 bases each). The V end lost 4 bases, the J end lost 2 bases, and 15 bases lay between the germline ends. Looked up from germline, CDR1 is ENHRY and CDR2 is SYGVKD. This CDR3 region has 15 residues. The CDR3 sequence: CAISVQMGDPYEQYF. The CDR3 region has the DNA TGTGCCATCAGTGTCCAAATGGGGGACCCCTACGAGCAGTACTTC.

This clonotype has only a few counts. The chain has TRBV20-1 and TRBJ1-4, with 8 bases aligning to TRBD1. The CDR3 is 13 amino acids. Germline V gene lookup returns CDR1 DFQATT and CDR2 SNEGSKA (reference sequence). Germline trimming cut 5 bases from V and 8 bases from J; bases unmatched to any gene: 7. The CDR3 sequence: CSASRGPREKLFF. In DNA, the CDR3 is TGCAGTGCTTCCAGGGGGCCGCGAGAAAAACTGTTTTTT.